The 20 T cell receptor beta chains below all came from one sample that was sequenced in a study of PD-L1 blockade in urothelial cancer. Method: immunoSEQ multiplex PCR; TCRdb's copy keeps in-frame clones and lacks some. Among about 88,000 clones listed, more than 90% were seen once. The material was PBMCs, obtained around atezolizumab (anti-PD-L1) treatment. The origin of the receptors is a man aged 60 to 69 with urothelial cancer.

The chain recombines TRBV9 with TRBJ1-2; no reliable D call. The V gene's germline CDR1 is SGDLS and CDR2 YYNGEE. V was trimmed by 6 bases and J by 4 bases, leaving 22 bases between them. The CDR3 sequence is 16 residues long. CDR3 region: CASTPTAQTKLYGYTF. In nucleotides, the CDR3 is TGTGCCAGCACCCCTACGGCGCAGACTAAACTCTATGGCTACACCTTC.

CDR3 sequence (DNA): TGTGCCAGCAGCTTAGTGGGGACAGACAAATTCTTC. It yields the protein CASSLVGTDKFF. This chain joins TRBV7-9 and TRBJ2-1, with 7 positions matching TRBD1. This CDR3 is built from 12 residues. The trim removed 1 base at V and 16 bases at J, leaving 7 bases unmatched. CDR1 is SEHNR and CDR2 is FQNEAQ in the germline V gene (reference sequence).

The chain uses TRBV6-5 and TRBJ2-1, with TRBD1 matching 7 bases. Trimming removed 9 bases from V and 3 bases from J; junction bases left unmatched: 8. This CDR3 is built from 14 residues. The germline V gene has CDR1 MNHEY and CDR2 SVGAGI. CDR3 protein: CASMPGQFYNEQFF. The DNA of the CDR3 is TGTGCCAGTATGCCGGGACAGTTCTACAATGAGCAGTTCTTC.

CDR3 bases: TGTGCCAGCAGTAAAACACAAACCTACAATGAGCAGTTCTTC. Residues: CASSKTQTYNEQFF. The V call is TRBV6-1, the J call TRBJ2-1; unclear D gene. With 5 bases removed from V and 2 bases from J, the gap between germline ends came to 10 bases. There are 14 residues in the CDR3. The germline V gene has CDR1 MNHNS and CDR2 SASEGT.

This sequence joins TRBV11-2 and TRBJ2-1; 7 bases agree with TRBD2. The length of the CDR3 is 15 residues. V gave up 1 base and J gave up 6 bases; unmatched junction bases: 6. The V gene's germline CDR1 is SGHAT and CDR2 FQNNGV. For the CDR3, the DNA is TGTGCCAGCAGCTTAGCAACTAGCGTGCTCAATGAGCAGTTCTTC. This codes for CASSLATSVLNEQFF.

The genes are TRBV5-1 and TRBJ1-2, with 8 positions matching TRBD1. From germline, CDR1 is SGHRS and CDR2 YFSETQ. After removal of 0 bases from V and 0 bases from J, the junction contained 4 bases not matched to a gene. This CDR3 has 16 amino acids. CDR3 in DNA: TGCGCCAGCAGCTTGGGGACAGGGTCCGCTAACTATGGCTACACCTTC. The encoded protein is CASSLGTGSANYGYTF.

The CDR3, as DNA: TGTGCCTGGAGCGGGATTACCTACGAGCAGTACTTC. Protein sequence: CAWSGITYEQYF. The gene calls are TRBV30 and TRBJ2-7; maybe TRBD2 (5 bases). The germline CDR1 and CDR2 sequences are GTSNPN and SVGIG (reference sequence). Deletions cut 3 bases from V and 2 bases from J, with 8 bases between. This CDR3 spans 12 amino acids.

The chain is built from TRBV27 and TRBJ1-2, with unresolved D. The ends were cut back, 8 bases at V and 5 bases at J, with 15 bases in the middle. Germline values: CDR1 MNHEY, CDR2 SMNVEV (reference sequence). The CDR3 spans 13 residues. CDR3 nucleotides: TGTGCCAGCCAGCGAGCAGGCGGGTATGGCTACACCTTC. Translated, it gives CASQRAGGYGYTF.

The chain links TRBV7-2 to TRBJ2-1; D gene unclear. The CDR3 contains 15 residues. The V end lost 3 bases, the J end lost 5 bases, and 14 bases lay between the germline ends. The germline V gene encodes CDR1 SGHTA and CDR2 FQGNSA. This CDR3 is CASSLGPPDDNEQFF. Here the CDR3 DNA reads TGTGCCAGCAGCTTGGGCCCCCCCGATGACAATGAGCAGTTCTTC.

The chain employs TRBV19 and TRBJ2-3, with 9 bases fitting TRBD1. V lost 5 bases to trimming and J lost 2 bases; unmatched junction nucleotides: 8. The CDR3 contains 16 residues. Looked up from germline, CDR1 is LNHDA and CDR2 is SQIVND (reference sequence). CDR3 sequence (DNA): TGTGCCAGTAGTTTCTTACAGGGGGCCTCCACAGATACGCAGTATTTT. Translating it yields CASSFLQGASTDTQYF.

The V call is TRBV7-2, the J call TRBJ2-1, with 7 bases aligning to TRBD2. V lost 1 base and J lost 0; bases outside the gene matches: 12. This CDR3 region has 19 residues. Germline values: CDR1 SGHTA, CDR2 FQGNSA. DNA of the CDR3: TGTGCCAGCAGCTTAGGCCCTGGTCGCGGGGGTAGCTCCTACAATGAGCAGTTCTTC. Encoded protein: CASSLGPGRGGSSYNEQFF.

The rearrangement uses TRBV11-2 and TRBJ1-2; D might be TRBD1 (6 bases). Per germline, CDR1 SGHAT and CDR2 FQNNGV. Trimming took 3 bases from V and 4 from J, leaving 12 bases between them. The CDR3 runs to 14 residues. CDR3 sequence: CASSFGGALYGYTF. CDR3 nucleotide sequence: TGTGCCAGCAGCTTCGGGGGGGCTCTCTATGGCTACACCTTC.

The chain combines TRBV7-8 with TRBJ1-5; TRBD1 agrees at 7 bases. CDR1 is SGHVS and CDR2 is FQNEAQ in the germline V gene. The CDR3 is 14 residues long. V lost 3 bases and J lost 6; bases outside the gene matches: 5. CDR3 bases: TGTGCCAGCAGCTTTGACAGGGTCGGTCAGCCCCAGCATTTT. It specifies CASSFDRVGQPQHF.

The CDR3 DNA follows: TGTGCCAGCAGTTCACTTGCTAGGTTTGACTATGGCTACACCTTC. It codes for CASSSLARFDYGYTF. This chain joins TRBV28 and TRBJ1-2; D uncertain. The CDR3 is 15 residues long. Germline-derived CDR1 and CDR2 are MDHEN and SYDVKM. The V gene lost 4 bases and the J gene lost 3 bases, with 15 bases spanning the gap.

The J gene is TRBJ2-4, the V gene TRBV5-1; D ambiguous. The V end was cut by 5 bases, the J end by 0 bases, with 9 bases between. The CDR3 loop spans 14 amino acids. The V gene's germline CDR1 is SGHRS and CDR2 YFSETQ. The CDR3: CASSPLVAKNIQYF. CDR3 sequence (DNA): TGCGCCAGCAGTCCCCTCGTAGCCAAAAACATTCAGTACTTC.

The CDR3 protein is CSARTGTGTFF. CDR3 nucleotides: TGCAGCGCCAGAACCGGGACAGGAACCTTCTTC. The chain joins TRBV29-1 to TRBJ2-1; 8 positions agree with TRBD1. After removal of 7 bases from V and 16 bases from J, the junction contained 12 bases not matched to a gene. This CDR3 is 11 amino acids long. Per the germline V gene, CDR1 is SQVTM and CDR2 is ANQGSEA.

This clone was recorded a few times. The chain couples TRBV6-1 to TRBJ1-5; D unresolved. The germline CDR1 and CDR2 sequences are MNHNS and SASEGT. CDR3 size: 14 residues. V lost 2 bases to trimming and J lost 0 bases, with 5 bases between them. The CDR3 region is CASSELSSNQPQHF. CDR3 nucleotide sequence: TGTGCCAGCAGTGAATTATCTAGCAATCAGCCCCAGCATTTT.

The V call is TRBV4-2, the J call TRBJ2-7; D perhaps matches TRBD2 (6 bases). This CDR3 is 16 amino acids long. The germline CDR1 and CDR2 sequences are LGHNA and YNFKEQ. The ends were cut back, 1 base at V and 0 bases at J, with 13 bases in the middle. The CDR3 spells CASSQVTPRGSYEQYF. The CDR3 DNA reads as TGTGCCAGCAGCCAAGTTACGCCGCGGGGCTCCTACGAGCAGTACTTC.

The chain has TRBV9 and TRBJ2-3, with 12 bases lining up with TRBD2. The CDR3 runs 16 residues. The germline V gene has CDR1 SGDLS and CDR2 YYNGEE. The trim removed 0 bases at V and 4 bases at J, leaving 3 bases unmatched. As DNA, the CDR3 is TGTGCCAGCAGCGTAGGGACTAGCGGGGCCTCAGATACGCAGTATTTT. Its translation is CASSVGTSGASDTQYF. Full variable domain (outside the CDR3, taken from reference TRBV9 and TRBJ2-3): DSGVTQTPKHLITATGQRVTLRCSPRSGDLSVYWYQQSLDQGLQFLIQYYNGEERAKGNILERFSAQQFPDLHSELNLSSLELGDSALYFCASSVGTSGASDTQYFGPGTRLTVL.

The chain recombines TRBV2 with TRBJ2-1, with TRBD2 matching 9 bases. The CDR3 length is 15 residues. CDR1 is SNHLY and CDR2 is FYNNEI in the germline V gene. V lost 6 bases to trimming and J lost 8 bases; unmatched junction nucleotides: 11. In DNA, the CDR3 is TGTGCCAGCAGGGGCGGAAGCGGGGGGTTGGATGAGCAGTTCTTC. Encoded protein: CASRGGSGGLDEQFF.